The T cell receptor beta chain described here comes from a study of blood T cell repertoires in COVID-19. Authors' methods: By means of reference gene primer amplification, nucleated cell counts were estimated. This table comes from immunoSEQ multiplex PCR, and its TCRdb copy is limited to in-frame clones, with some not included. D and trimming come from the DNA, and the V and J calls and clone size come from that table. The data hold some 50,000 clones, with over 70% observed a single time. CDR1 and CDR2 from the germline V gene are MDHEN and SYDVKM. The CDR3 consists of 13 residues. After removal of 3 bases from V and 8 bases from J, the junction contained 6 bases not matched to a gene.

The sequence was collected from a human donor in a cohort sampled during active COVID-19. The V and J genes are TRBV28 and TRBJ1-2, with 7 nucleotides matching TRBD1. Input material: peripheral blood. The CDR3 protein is CASSFDRVKGYTF. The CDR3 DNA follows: TGTGCCAGCAGTTTCGACAGGGTAAAAGGCTACACCTTC.